This TCR beta chain was retrieved from a study of vaccination effects on CD4 cells after COVID-19. Note on this clone: Its antigen is undetermined.

Clones were sequenced by immunoSEQ multiplex PCR, and TCRdb holds only the in-frame ones, with some missing. This table has 45,000 to 60,000 clones, about 70% appearing once. Following 10 days of culture, CD4+ T cells were isolated. The CDR3 spans 12 residues. V was clipped by 2 bases and J by 6 bases, with 5 bases between them. The V gene's germline CDR1 is SGHKS and CDR2 YYEKEE (reference sequence). The chain joins TRBV5-5 to TRBJ2-2; D is undetermined. The sequencing used CD4+ T cells from PBMCs cultured without peptide, collected before COVID-19 vaccination. The clonotype originates from a human donor who had a prior SARS-CoV-2 infection. The DNA for the CDR3 is TGTGCCAGCAGCTTTCCGTCCGGGGAGCTGTTTTTT. Encoded protein: CASSFPSGELFF. Using reference TRBV5-5 and TRBJ2-2 for the parts outside the CDR3, the full variable domain is DAGVTQSPTHLIKTRGQQVTLRCSPISGHKSVSWYQQVLGQGPQFIFQYYEKEERGRGNFPDRFSARQFPNYSSELNVNALLLGDSALYLCASSFPSGELFFGEGSRLTVL.